This TCR beta chain was documented in a study of blood T cell repertoires in COVID-19. Clones were read by immunoSEQ multiplex PCR, and TCRdb kept only the in-frame ones, dropping some. The top ten clones hold 2% to 2.5% of a sample with roughly 430,000 clones, 70% to 90% of them seen once. Participants, about 18 to 90 years old, spanned 25 or so US areas. Trimming stripped 4 bases from V and 6 bases from J, with 19 bases between. This CDR3 contains 16 residues. CDR1 and CDR2 from the germline V gene are MGHRA and YSYEKL. The clonotype originates from a woman aged 40-49 years with acute COVID-19. The sequencing sample was made of PBMCs or T cells enriched from blood (not recorded which). The chain carries TRBV4-1 and TRBJ1-5; D may be TRBD1 (5 bases). The CDR3 loop reads CASSLEGEGRSQPQHF. The CDR3 nucleotides are TGCGCCAGCAGCCTCGAAGGGGAGGGTAGGAGTCAGCCCCAGCATTTT.